The sequence of this TCR beta chain was determined in a study of CD8 T cells in ankylosing spondylitis. Study findings and constraints: A motif of several highly homologous TCR beta variants was seen as apparently characteristic of ankylosing spondylitis blood. As for the disease-linked clones, they showed a CD8+ phenotype and occurred at relatively low frequencies in peripheral blood. Clones linked to disease were reported to show significant enrichment in matched ankylosing spondylitis synovial fluid.

Germline V lookup: CDR1 SGHDT, CDR2 YYEEEE. The CDR3 consists of 15 residues. The V and J ends lost 0 bases and 2 bases respectively, with 10 bases between them. TCRdb itself ran the 5' RACE reads through MiXCR, one entry per CDR3 protein. The repertoire consists of fewer than 650,000 distinct CDR3 sequences, with 10% to 15% occurring once and the leading ten covering approximately 7%. This clonotype was observed many times. The antigen remains unidentified. The TCR originated in a male donor with ankylosing spondylitis. V is TRBV5-6 and J is TRBJ2-3, with D uncertain. Source material: blood, either unsorted or a sorted T cell fraction (not recorded which). CDR3 coding DNA: TGTGCCAGCAGCTTGGATGCCAGATACACAGATACGCAGTATTTT. It specifies CASSLDARYTDTQYF.